This T cell receptor beta chain was sequenced in a study of T cells in women clearing cervical HPV infection. Study as a whole: For cases, blood was sampled a median around 150 days after lesion detection, interquartile range roughly 85 to 220 days. Only a few women had HLA typing results available. Study results and limitations: Richness differences could reflect unmeasured T-cell content per sample.

Generated by immunoSEQ multiplex PCR, the TCRdb table keeps only in-frame clones and is missing some. Its listing shows some 40,000 clones. CDR1 SGHTA and CDR2 FQGNSA come from the germline V gene. This CDR3 has 15 residues. A word on this clone: Its antigen is still unknown. The observed sequence ends 3 residues before the CDR3 terminus, with the missing tail filled in from the germline J gene.

The sequencing input was blood buffy coat. This rearrangement joins TRBV7-2 to TRBJ1-2; D unclear. The TCR comes from a woman aged 18 to 75 with a cervical HPV16 infection that either progressed to CIN3+ or cleared (not recorded which). The CDR3: CASSRLAGAPDTYTF. CDR3 DNA (partial): TGTGCCAGCAGCAGACTAGCGGGAGCCCCAGATACC.